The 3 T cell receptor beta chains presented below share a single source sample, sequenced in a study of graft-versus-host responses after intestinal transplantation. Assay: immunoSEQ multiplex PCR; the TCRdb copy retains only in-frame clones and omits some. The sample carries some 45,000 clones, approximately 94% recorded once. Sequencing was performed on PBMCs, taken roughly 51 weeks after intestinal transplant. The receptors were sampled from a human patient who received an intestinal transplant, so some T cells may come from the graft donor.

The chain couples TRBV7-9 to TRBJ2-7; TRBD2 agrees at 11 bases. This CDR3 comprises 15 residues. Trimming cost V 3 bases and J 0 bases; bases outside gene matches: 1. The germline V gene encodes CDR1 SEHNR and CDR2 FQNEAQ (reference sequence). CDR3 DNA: TGTGCCAGCAGCTTCCTAGCGGGAGGCTCCTACGAGCAGTACTTC. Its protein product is CASSFLAGGSYEQYF.

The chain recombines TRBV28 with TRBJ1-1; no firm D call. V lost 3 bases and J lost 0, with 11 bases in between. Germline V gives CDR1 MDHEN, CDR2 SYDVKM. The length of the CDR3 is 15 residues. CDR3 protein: CASSFPTSMNTEAFF. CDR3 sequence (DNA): TGTGCCAGCAGTTTTCCGACGAGCATGAACACTGAAGCTTTCTTT.

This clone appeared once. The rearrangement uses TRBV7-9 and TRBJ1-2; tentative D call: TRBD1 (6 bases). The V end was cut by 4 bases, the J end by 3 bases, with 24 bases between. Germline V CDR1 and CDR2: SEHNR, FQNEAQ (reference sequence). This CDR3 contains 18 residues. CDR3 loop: CASSSNLHGGGDDYGYTF. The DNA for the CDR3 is TGTGCCAGCAGCTCCAACCTCCACGGGGGCGGGGATGACTATGGCTACACCTTC.